The sequence of this T cell receptor (beta chain) was determined in a study of T cells after yellow fever vaccination. Broader study findings: Most clones from primary vaccination resurfaced after the booster (around 97% CD4, around 91% CD8).

From germline, CDR1 is LGHNA and CDR2 YSLEER. The V end was cut by 0 bases, the J end by 3 bases, with 14 bases between. CDR3 length equals 16 residues. Notes on this clonotype: Antigen specificity is unknown.

Conversion of TCR transcripts into cDNA relied on 5'RACE template switching, which added a universal primer site and UMIs. TCRdb redid the calling of the 5' RACE reads with MiXCR, one entry per CDR3 protein. The profile shows 100,000 to 150,000 distinct CDR3 sequences, 8% to 10% of them singletons. The starting material was CD8+ T cells sorted from PBMCs, obtained on the day of the yellow fever booster vaccination. The chain carries TRBV4-3 and TRBJ1-1; the D gene is possibly TRBD1 (5 bases). This TCR was sampled from a man aged 18-30 years who received the YFV17D yellow fever vaccine. In DNA, the CDR3 is TGCGCCAGCAGCCAAGATGGGGTCGGGGGTGACACTGAAGCTTTCTTT. It translates to CASSQDGVGGDTEAFF.